Included here is one TCR beta chain sequence, with context. Its antigen is not identified. The CDR3 consists of 16 residues. Per germline, CDR1 KGHSH and CDR2 LQKENI. Unsorted whole blood yielded the total RNA, with T cells left unselected. This specimen comes from a study of monozygotic twins with inflammatory bowel disease. Regarding the study as a whole: No single strong signal or clonotype associated with IBD was supported. Researchers reported no repertoire similarity difference between concordant and discordant twins, possibly from limited power.

UMIs bearing a 6-nucleotide sample barcode were added through template switching. For each CDR3 protein, TCRdb gives one entry from its re-call of the 5' RACE reads, without DNA. Its table lists some 440,000 distinct CDR3 sequences. The sequenced material came from blood. The chain uses TRBV18 and TRBJ1-3. The origin of this receptor is a human donor with ulcerative colitis or Crohn's disease, or a healthy co-twin of an affected twin (not recorded which). The CDR3: CASSPNREGFGNTIYF.